A selection of T cell receptor beta chains follows, all from one sample in a study of shared T cell receptors in the human thymus. The protocol was immunoSEQ multiplex PCR, while the TCRdb copy is restricted to in-frame clones and leaves out a portion. The table records 600,000 to 900,000 clones, 70% to 90% of them present only once. The same sample was also used in a study of human thymus T cells.

Sample: thymocytes. Receptors were obtained from a girl in the first two years of life with a congenital heart defect. Both conserved end residues are part of each CDR3. The D gene is left open where the match is weak. Expanded clones get a size class; other rows say once, few or many, or leave the size out.

D gene,V gene,J gene,clone size,CDR3 protein,CDR3 DNA
-,TRBV7-9,TRBJ1-1,-,CASSLVVQGTEAFF,TGTGCCAGCAGCTTAGTTGTCCAGGGGACTGAAGCTTTCTTT
-,TRBV19,TRBJ1-2,-,CASSILPTGPTNYGYTF,TGTGCCAGTAGTATTCTTCCAACAGGGCCCACTAACTATGGCTACACCTTC
-,TRBV27,TRBJ1-6,few,CASSPSGCDLRGGYSPLHF,TGTGCCAGCAGCCCATCGGGGTGTGATCTCAGGGGAGGGTATTCACCCCTCCACTTT
-,TRBV27,TRBJ1-2,-,CASSPHRDQGYTF,TGTGCCAGCAGTCCGCACAGGGACCAAGGCTACACCTTC
-,TRBV4-1,TRBJ1-2,once,CASSRDKLNYGYTF,TGCGCCAGCAGCCGGGACAAGCTTAACTATGGCTACACCTTC
-,TRBV6-1,TRBJ1-1,-,CASSEYSGRGNTEAFF,TGTGCCAGCAGTGAATATAGTGGCAGGGGAAACACTGAAGCTTTCTTT
-,TRBV7-8,TRBJ1-2,-,CASSFTGVYGYTF,TGTGCCAGCAGCTTTACAGGCGTCTATGGCTACACCTTC
TRBD2,TRBV5-4,TRBJ2-7,-,CASSLEGSGGAGEQYF,TGTGCCAGCAGCTTGGAGGGTAGCGGGGGGGCGGGGGAGCAGTACTTC
-,TRBV9,TRBJ1-3,-,CASSVNGTGGNTIYF,TGTGCCAGCAGCGTCAATGGGACTGGTGGAAACACCATATATTTT
-,TRBV12-5,TRBJ1-1,-,CASGGARPAFF,TGTGCTAGTGGGGGGGCGCGACCGGCTTTCTTT
-,TRBV6-1,TRBJ2-7,once,CATTGFSYEQYF,TGTGCCACCACAGGGTTTTCCTACGAGCAGTACTTC
-,TRBV7-9,TRBJ1-2,few,CASSLTGDPVDGYTF,TGTGCCAGCAGCTTAACCGGGGATCCCGTAGATGGCTACACCTTC
-,TRBV4-3,TRBJ1-2,-,CASSQDYRHRSIYGYTF,TGCGCCAGCAGCCAAGATTATCGGCACAGGAGTATCTATGGCTACACCTTC
-,TRBV6-5,TRBJ1-4,-,CASSTPGQLTGLFF,TGTGCCAGCAGTACTCCGGGACAACTTACGGGACTGTTTTTT
TRBD2,TRBV14,TRBJ2-3,few,CASSQEHLLGLAGDPSSTDTQYF,TGTGCCAGCAGCCAGGAGCACCTTTTAGGACTAGCGGGGGATCCTTCTAGCACAGATACGCAGTATTTT
TRBD1,TRBV5-1,TRBJ1-1,-,CASRRTGQNTEAFF,TGCGCCAGCAGGCGGACAGGGCAGAACACTGAAGCTTTCTTT
TRBD1,TRBV4-1,TRBJ2-1,-,CASSQASYPRTGALYNEQFF,TGCGCCAGCAGCCAAGCCTCCTACCCTCGGACAGGAGCTCTTTACAATGAGCAGTTCTTC
TRBD2,TRBV5-6,TRBJ2-7,-,CASSCSGGSPYEQYF,TGTGCCAGCAGCTGCAGCGGGGGCAGCCCCTACGAGCAGTACTTC
-,TRBV11-2,TRBJ1-2,-,CASSPRTEDSYGYTF,TGTGCCAGCAGCCCGAGGACTGAGGACAGCTATGGCTACACCTTC
-,TRBV7-9,TRBJ1-1,-,CASSLTSGAFF,TGTGCCAGCAGCTTAACGTCGGGAGCTTTCTTT
-,TRBV28,TRBJ1-2,-,CASSLARVNYGYTF,TGTGCCAGCAGTTTAGCACGGGTTAACTATGGCTACACCTTC
TRBD1,TRBV5-6,TRBJ2-7,few,CASSLASWTGPSYEQYF,TGTGCCAGCAGCTTGGCCTCATGGACAGGGCCTTCCTACGAGCAGTACTTC